A single sample gave rise to the 16 T cell receptor beta chains below, sequenced in a study of blood T cell repertoires in COVID-19 (dated by TCRdb to the early 2020s). To prepare the library, the immunoSEQ multiplex PCR assay was applied. TCRdb's version of the immuneACCESS table is confined to in-frame rearrangements and falls short of the full clone set. An unresolved V gene accounts for under half of the shortfall where checked; the remainder is of unknown origin. The sample has 200,000 to 250,000 clones on record, 84% of them singletons. The ten largest make up around 18% of the sample. Sequenced: peripheral blood. The receptors come from a woman over 75 with active or convalescent COVID-19.

This clone was counted between two and nine times. This rearrangement joins TRBV19 to TRBJ1-6; D is perhaps TRBD1 (6 bases). This CDR3 contains 14 residues. V gave up 6 bases and J gave up 3 bases, with 9 bases separating them. The germline V gene has CDR1 LNHDA and CDR2 SQIVND (reference sequence). The CDR3 coding sequence is TGTGCCAGTAGACAACAGGGCTATAATTCACCCCTCCACTTT. Amino acid sequence: CASRQQGYNSPLHF.

V gene TRBV7-9 combines with J gene TRBJ2-3; 8 positions match TRBD2. This CDR3 has 17 amino acids. CDR1 is SEHNR and CDR2 is FQNEAQ in the germline V gene (reference sequence). J was trimmed by 3 bases and V by 6 bases; bases with no gene match: 14. The CDR3 DNA reads as TGTGCCAGCAGTTCTTACACCCGAGCGGGGGTTACAGATACGCAGTATTTT. Its translation: CASSSYTRAGVTDTQYF.

This rearrangement joins TRBV29-1 to TRBJ2-5, with TRBD2 matching 11 bases. The CDR3 runs to 13 residues. Looked up from germline, CDR1 is SQVTM and CDR2 is ANQGSEA. V dropped 5 bases and J dropped 5; count of bases not matched to a gene: 4. CDR3 bases: TGCAGCGTTTTTAGCGGGAGGGCCGAGACCCAGTACTTC. Translation gives CSVFSGRAETQYF. The full variable domain, in which reference TRBV29-1 and TRBJ2-5 provide the parts outside the CDR3, is SAVISQKPSRDICQRGTSLTIQCQVDSQVTMMFWYRQQPGQSLTLIATANQGSEATYESGFVIDKFPISRPNLTFSTLTVSNMSPEDSSIYLCSVFSGRAETQYFGPGTRLLVL.

This clone appeared a few times. V gene TRBV5-1 combines with J gene TRBJ1-4; tentatively, D is TRBD1 (6 bases). The CDR3 covers 13 residues. V was pared by 1 base and J by 7 bases, with 8 bases between. The V gene's germline CDR1 is SGHRS and CDR2 YFSETQ. CDR3 nucleotide sequence: TGCGCCAGCAGCTTGCAGGGGACTGAAAAACTGTTTTTT. This translates into CASSLQGTEKLFF.

The CDR3 nucleotides read TGTGCCAGCAGTTTATCTACACTGACTAGGGATACGCAGTATTTT. Its protein product is CASSLSTLTRDTQYF. The V call is TRBV27, the J call TRBJ2-3; D might be TRBD2 (6 bases). There are 15 residues in the CDR3. CDR1 is MNHEY and CDR2 is SMNVEV in the germline V gene (reference sequence). Trimming cost V 0 bases and J 6 bases, with 13 bases left between them.

This chain connects TRBV11-2 to TRBJ1-4; 7 positions agree with TRBD1. This CDR3 comprises 14 residues. V trimming: 3 bases; J trimming: 4 bases; junction bases outside the gene matches: 2. Germline lookup yields CDR1 SGHAT and CDR2 FQNNGV. CDR3 loop: CASSLDRLNEKLFF. As DNA, the CDR3 is TGTGCCAGCAGCTTGGACAGGCTTAATGAAAAACTGTTTTTT.

CDR3 nucleotides: TGTGCCAGCAGTTACCCCGGACTAGCGGGGGCTCTCGAGACCCAGTACTTC. Amino acid sequence: CASSYPGLAGALETQYF. The V gene is TRBV6-2 or TRBV6-3, the J gene TRBJ2-5; TRBD2 aligns across 13 bases. This CDR3 has 17 amino acids. Germline CDR1 is MNHEY and CDR2 is SVGEGT. The V gene end was trimmed by 2 bases and the J gene end by 5 bases; junction bases not matched to a gene: 8.

The V gene is TRBV29-1, the J gene TRBJ1-3, with D possibly being TRBD1 (6 bases). This CDR3 has 15 amino acids. V gave up 3 bases and J gave up 2 bases, with 14 bases separating them. Germline lookup yields CDR1 SQVTM and CDR2 ANQGSEA. The CDR3 loop is CSVEGTDRTGNTIYF. Here the CDR3 DNA reads TGCAGCGTTGAGGGAACGGACAGAACTGGAAACACCATATATTTT. The entire variable domain, with the rest obtained from reference TRBV29-1 and TRBJ1-3, is as follows: SAVISQKPSRDICQRGTSLTIQCQVDSQVTMMFWYRQQPGQSLTLIATANQGSEATYESGFVIDKFPISRPNLTFSTLTVSNMSPEDSSIYLCSVEGTDRTGNTIYFGEGSWLTVV.

J is TRBJ2-3 and V is TRBV5-1; TRBD1 matches 7 bases. After removal of 5 bases from V and 6 bases from J, the junction contained 12 bases not matched to a gene. Germline V gene lookup returns CDR1 SGHRS and CDR2 YFSETQ. CDR3 length: 15 amino acids. As DNA, the CDR3 is TGCGCCAGCAGACTTGAGGGACAGCTCACGGATACGCAGTATTTT. This translates into CASRLEGQLTDTQYF. The full variable domain, completed using reference TRBV5-1 and TRBJ2-3, is KAGVTQTPRYLIKTRGQQVTLSCSPISGHRSVSWYQQTPGQGLQFLFEYFSETQRNKGNFPGRFSGRQFSNSRSEMNVSTLELGDSALYLCASRLEGQLTDTQYFGPGTRLTVL.

The V call is TRBV7-9, the J call TRBJ2-3, with 9 bases fitting TRBD2. The CDR3 has 15 residues. The V segment lost 5 bases and the J segment 3 bases; nucleotides outside the gene matches: 6. Germline CDR1 and CDR2: SEHNR and FQNEAQ (reference sequence). Here the CDR3 DNA reads TGTGCCAGCAGCCCAGGCGGGGGGGAAACAGATACGCAGTATTTT. It translates to CASSPGGGETDTQYF.

The genes are TRBV12-3 or TRBV12-4 and TRBJ2-3, with D possibly being TRBD2 (5 bases). CDR3 length: 13 amino acids. V was pared by 3 bases and J by 6 bases, with 10 bases between. The CDR3, as DNA: TGTGCCAGCAGTTTGGGGAGAATGGATACGCAGTATTTT. Translated, it gives CASSLGRMDTQYF.

V is TRBV15 and J is TRBJ1-1; 10 bases agree with TRBD1. CDR1 and CDR2 from the germline V gene are LNHNV and YYDKDF (reference sequence). The CDR3 spans 15 residues. With V trimmed by 2 bases and J by 7 bases, 7 bases remained unmatched. In nucleotides, the CDR3 is TGTGCCACCAGCAGATCCGACAGGGGGCTTGTTGAAGCTTTCTTT. Its translation: CATSRSDRGLVEAFF. Looking up the rest from reference TRBV15 and TRBJ1-1 gives the full variable domain: DAMVIQNPRYQVTQFGKPVTLSCSQTLNHNVMYWYQQKSSQAPKLLFHYYDKDFNNEADTPDNFQSRRPNTSFCFLDIRSPGLGDTAMYLCATSRSDRGLVEAFFGQGTRLTVV.

The chain joins TRBV28 to TRBJ1-4; weak D call: TRBD1 (5 bases). Trimming pared 6 bases from V and 2 bases from J, leaving 19 bases between. This CDR3 region has 17 residues. Germline-derived CDR1 and CDR2 are MDHEN and SYDVKM. CDR3 in amino acids: CASRSRAGWATNEKLFF. The DNA for the CDR3 is TGTGCCAGCAGGTCCAGGGCCGGCTGGGCCACTAATGAAAAACTGTTTTTT.

The rearrangement uses TRBV14 and TRBJ2-7; D is perhaps TRBD2 (6 bases). Germline CDR1 is SGHDN and CDR2 is FVKESK. The CDR3 is 13 amino acids. The V end lost 4 bases, the J end lost 2 bases, and 9 bases lay between the germline ends. The CDR3 DNA follows: TGTGCCAGCAGCCCGGGACTTCCCTACGAGCAGTACTTC. It encodes CASSPGLPYEQYF.

The chain couples TRBV19 to TRBJ1-2; 9 bases line up with TRBD1. V lost 8 bases and J lost 7; bases outside the gene matches: 11. The CDR3 is 14 residues long. The germline V gene has CDR1 LNHDA and CDR2 SQIVND (reference sequence). CDR3 region: CASGSTGGAGGYTF. The DNA for the CDR3 is TGTGCCAGTGGGTCTACAGGGGGCGCGGGTGGCTACACCTTC.

The chain joins TRBV5-1 to TRBJ2-5; D is unresolved. The CDR3 runs 11 residues. Germline values: CDR1 SGHRS, CDR2 YFSETQ. V was clipped by 0 bases and J by 12 bases, with 9 bases between them. The CDR3 is CASSLVAEKYF. In DNA, the CDR3 is TGCGCCAGCAGCTTGGTGGCAGAAAAGTACTTC.